This T cell receptor beta chain was recovered during a study of cytomegalovirus exposure and HLA in healthy donors. Study-level information: The study's early data release held roughly 90 million unique TCRs from HLA-typed donors.

Trimming stripped 3 bases from V and 6 bases from J, with 8 bases between. Germline V gives CDR1 SQVTM, CDR2 ANQGSEA. CDR3 length: 11 amino acids. The PCR made use of 60 Vbeta and 13 Jbeta primers. Data came from immunoSEQ multiplex PCR; TCRdb stores just in-frame clones and leaves some out. This listing includes about 200,000 clones. Findings of the study overall: Clonal expansion, a later analysis showed, was greater in HLA-associated TCR beta chains than in equally common others.

A word on this clone: Its specificity is unknown.

This clonotype was sampled from a girl aged 2-15 years in good health and CMV-seropositive. Sequenced sample: PBMCs. This chain links TRBV29-1 with TRBJ1-2; no clear D gene. CDR3 in amino acids: CSVDVGDGYTF. CDR3 bases: TGCAGCGTTGACGTCGGGGATGGCTACACCTTC.